The 31 T cell receptor beta chains listed next were all sequenced from one sample in a study of blood T cell repertoires in COVID-19. The table came from immunoSEQ multiplex PCR; TCRdb's copy has only in-frame clones and leaves some out. The sample contains 230,000 or so clones, 85% of which appear only once. Specimen: PBMCs or T cells enriched from blood (not recorded which). The receptors were gathered from a woman aged 45-65 years who had been exposed to COVID-19.

With regard to this clone: Because the CDR3's place on the DNA is in doubt, the DNA is left out and the CDR3 is given as listed by TCRdb. V gene TRBV7-2 combines with J gene TRBJ2-2; whether TRBD2, the table's D call, matches the DNA was not checked. The V gene's germline CDR1 is SGHTA and CDR2 FQGNSA. The CDR3 is 12 residues long, ends included. The CDR3 protein is CASSLTFGELFF.

The chain is built from TRBV11-3 and TRBJ1-1, with D tentatively TRBD1 (6 bases). The CDR3 length is 13 residues. V lost 4 bases, J lost 0 bases, and 6 bases lay in between. Germline V CDR1 and CDR2: SGHNT, YENEEA. The CDR3 coding sequence is TGTGCCAGCAGCTGGACAGTGAACACTGAAGCTTTCTTT. Amino acid sequence: CASSWTVNTEAFF.

The chain uses TRBV7-9 and TRBJ2-7; TRBD2 matches 11 bases. The CDR3 consists of 14 residues. With V trimmed by 3 bases and J by 6 bases, 4 bases remained unmatched. CDR1 SEHNR and CDR2 FQNEAQ come from the germline V gene (reference sequence). The CDR3 coding sequence is TGTGCCAGCAGCTTCACTAGCGGGGGAGGCGAGCAGTACTTC. Encoded protein: CASSFTSGGGEQYF.

The chain uses TRBV7-2 and TRBJ1-2; D is undetermined. This CDR3 has 14 residues. CDR1 and CDR2 from the germline V gene are SGHTA and FQGNSA. The V gene lost 5 bases and the J gene lost 7 bases, with 17 bases spanning the gap. CDR3 protein: CASSQPGREGGYTF. The CDR3 DNA follows: TGTGCCAGCAGCCAACCGGGGAGGGAGGGTGGCTACACCTTC.

The count of this clone is one. CDR3 nucleotide sequence: TGTGCCAGCAGCTTGTGGCAGGGACAAAACACTGAAGCTTTCTTT. This encodes CASSLWQGQNTEAFF. The chain links TRBV5-4 to TRBJ1-1; perhaps TRBD1 as D (6 bases). V dropped 1 base and J dropped 2 bases, with 12 bases sitting between them. The CDR3 contains 15 residues. From germline, CDR1 is SGHNT and CDR2 YYREEE (reference sequence).

The rearrangement uses TRBV7-2 and TRBJ2-1; a weak D match, TRBD2 (5 bases). The CDR3 covers 11 residues. Germline values: CDR1 SGHTA, CDR2 FQGNSA. The CDR3 spells CAGSSYNEQFF. The CDR3 DNA is TGTGCGGGGAGCTCCTACAATGAGCAGTTCTTC.

The gene calls are TRBV30 and TRBJ1-3; no definite D call. The CDR3 covers 15 residues. Germline assignment: CDR1 GTSNPN and CDR2 SVGIG (reference sequence). The V gene lost 0 bases and the J gene lost 0 bases, with 9 bases spanning the gap. The CDR3 DNA follows: TGTGCCTGGAGTGTTCCCGGGTTCTCTGGAAACACCATATATTTT. Protein sequence: CAWSVPGFSGNTIYF.

This sequence joins TRBV5-6 and TRBJ1-5; D is possibly TRBD1 (5 bases). Germline loops: CDR1 SGHDT, CDR2 YYEEEE. The length of the CDR3 is 14 residues. V was trimmed by 0 bases and J by 7 bases, leaving 11 bases between them. CDR3 protein: CASSLGAGFQPQHF. DNA of the CDR3: TGTGCCAGCAGCTTGGGCGCAGGGTTCCAGCCCCAGCATTTT.

The chain combines TRBV19 with TRBJ1-2; 9 bases line up with TRBD1. The germline CDR1 and CDR2 sequences are LNHDA and SQIVND (reference sequence). The CDR3 is made up of 13 amino acids. V lost 8 bases to trimming and J lost 8 bases; unmatched junction nucleotides: 9. In nucleotides, the CDR3 is TGTGCCAGTTCCTTCGACAGGGGGGACGGCTACACCTTC. As protein: CASSFDRGDGYTF.

This clone showed up just once. This rearrangement joins TRBV5-5 to TRBJ1-1; possibly TRBD1 for D (6 bases). This CDR3 region has 15 residues. Between the trimmed V and J ends, which lost 5 bases and 5 bases, there was a span of 19 bases. From germline, CDR1 is SGHKS and CDR2 YYEKEE (reference sequence). CDR3 DNA sequence: TGTGCCAGCAGTCCCGCTCTGGGGCAGGGGACTGAAGCTTTCTTT. As protein: CASSPALGQGTEAFF.

The chain uses TRBV6-2 or TRBV6-3 and TRBJ2-7, with 8 bases that match TRBD1. The length of the CDR3 is 13 residues. Trimming cost V 2 bases and J 9 bases; bases outside gene matches: 6. Germline CDR1 and CDR2: MNHEY and SVGEGT. The CDR3 DNA is TGTGCCAGCAGTTACGATGACAGGGGAACGCAGTACTTC. As protein: CASSYDDRGTQYF.

The V call is TRBV6-7, the J call TRBJ2-1, with D maybe TRBD2 (6 bases). TRBV6-7 is flagged as an ORF with uncertain function. CDR3 size: 14 residues. V was pared by 8 bases and J by 4 bases, with 15 bases between. Here the CDR3 DNA reads TGTGCCAGCGAGAGAACGGAGGGGTACAATGAGCAGTTCTTC. Residues: CASERTEGYNEQFF.

The J gene is TRBJ1-4, the V gene TRBV7-9; D ambiguous. The CDR3 spans 15 residues. Trimming shortened V by 1 base and J by 12 bases, and 18 bases separated the two germline ends. The V gene's germline CDR1 is SEHNR and CDR2 FQNEAQ (reference sequence). In DNA, the CDR3 is TGTGCCAGCAGCTTAGATGAAGGGCCCCGGGAGGAACTGTTTTTT. Encoded protein: CASSLDEGPREELFF.

The rearrangement uses TRBV15 and TRBJ1-5; 9 bases line up with TRBD1. The V gene's germline CDR1 is LNHNV and CDR2 YYDKDF (reference sequence). The CDR3 is 15 residues long. V lost 4 bases to trimming and J lost 6 bases; unmatched junction nucleotides: 7. CDR3 nucleotides: TGTGCCACCAGCACAGACAGGGGGATGGGTCAGCCCCAGCATTTT. Residues: CATSTDRGMGQPQHF.

This clone was counted only a few times. The chain is built from TRBV19 and TRBJ1-2; TRBD1 matches 8 bases. The trim removed 5 bases at V and 4 bases at J, leaving 9 bases unmatched. The CDR3 sequence is 15 residues long. Germline assignment: CDR1 LNHDA and CDR2 SQIVND (reference sequence). The CDR3 sequence is CASSSQDRASYGYTF. In DNA form, the CDR3 reads TGTGCCAGTAGTTCGCAGGACAGGGCTAGCTATGGCTACACCTTC.

Concerning this clone: Other DNA sequences in this specimen translate into the identical CDR3. The chain employs TRBV28 and TRBJ1-2; D might be TRBD1 (5 bases). The CDR3 consists of 12 residues. CDR1 is MDHEN, CDR2 SYDVKM, per germline. The ends were cut back, 4 bases at V and 5 bases at J, with 8 bases in the middle. CDR3 nucleotide sequence: TGTGCCAGCAGTTCGGGGGGGTATGGCTACACCTTC. Amino acid sequence: CASSSGGYGYTF.

The chain recombines TRBV5-1 with TRBJ2-3; unclear D gene. Trimming shortened V by 0 bases and J by 3 bases, and 8 bases separated the two germline ends. This CDR3 has 14 amino acids. Germline assignment: CDR1 SGHRS and CDR2 YFSETQ. Here the CDR3 reads CASSLEQLTDTQYF. DNA for the CDR3: TGCGCCAGCAGCTTGGAACAGTTGACAGATACGCAGTATTTT.

This clone was seen a single time. CDR3 in amino acids: CGSSGENGNTIYF. The CDR3 DNA reads TGTGGGAGCTCTGGGGAGAATGGAAACACCATATATTTT. The rearrangement links TRBV19 to TRBJ1-3, with unresolved D. CDR3 length: 13 amino acids. Germline CDR1 reads LNHDA; CDR2 reads SQIVND (reference sequence).

The chain has TRBV3-1 (or the pseudogene TRBV3-2) and TRBJ1-2; tentative D call: TRBD1 (5 bases). CDR3 length: 15 amino acids. Germline V lookup: CDR1 LGHDT, CDR2 YNNKEL (reference sequence). Trimming stripped 3 bases from V and 6 bases from J, with 17 bases between. For the CDR3, the DNA is TGTGCCAGCAGCCATGGACTAAATTCCAGGGATGGCTACACCTTC. This codes for CASSHGLNSRDGYTF.

Concerning this clone: At the DNA level, this CDR3 is encoded by other sequences in the same sample as well. The chain carries TRBV27 and TRBJ2-1; D gene unclear. Germline CDR1 MNHEY, CDR2 SMNVEV (reference sequence). The CDR3 is 15 residues long. Trimming left V 5 bases short and J 0 bases short, with 11 bases between. As DNA, the CDR3 is TGTGCCAGCAGTCCCGGTGGTAGCTCCTACAATGAGCAGTTCTTC. It specifies CASSPGGSSYNEQFF.

The gene calls are TRBV9 and TRBJ1-1; 10 bases are shared with TRBD1. Losses at the gene ends were 4 bases for V and 0 bases for J; bases not matched to a gene: 6. This CDR3 spans 16 amino acids. Germline CDR1 reads SGDLS; CDR2 reads YYNGEE. This CDR3 is CASSPRTGGLNTEAFF. The CDR3 coding sequence is TGTGCCAGCAGCCCACGGACAGGGGGATTGAACACTGAAGCTTTCTTT. The full variable domain, completed using reference TRBV9 and TRBJ1-1, is DSGVTQTPKHLITATGQRVTLRCSPRSGDLSVYWYQQSLDQGLQFLIQYYNGEERAKGNILERFSAQQFPDLHSELNLSSLELGDSALYFCASSPRTGGLNTEAFFGQGTRLTVV.

This sequence joins TRBV9 and TRBJ1-1, with TRBD1 identical over 7 bases. The length of the CDR3 is 14 residues. The trim removed 3 bases at V and 1 base at J, leaving 3 bases unmatched. Looked up from germline, CDR1 is SGDLS and CDR2 is YYNGEE. The CDR3 sequence is CASSAGQKNTEAFF. The CDR3 coding sequence is TGTGCCAGCAGCGCGGGACAGAAGAACACTGAAGCTTTCTTT.

The chain uses TRBV21-1 and TRBJ1-5. TRBV21-1 is annotated as a pseudogene. This CDR3 region has 16 residues. The CDR3 here is CASSEGGGAGNQPQHF. CDR3 bases: TGTGCCAGCAGCGAGGGGGGAGGGGCCGGCAATCAGCCCCAGCATTTT.

CDR3 DNA sequence: TGTGCCAGCAGAGCCCAAAAGAGCGAGACCCAGTACTTC. This gives the protein CASRAQKSETQYF. The rearrangement joins TRBV25-1 to TRBJ2-5, with unresolved D. The CDR3 spans 13 residues. CDR1 is MGHDK, CDR2 SYGVNS, per germline. V lost 6 bases, J lost 5 bases, and 13 bases lay in between. Full variable domain (rest looked up from reference TRBV25-1 and TRBJ2-5): EADIYQTPRYLVIGTGKKITLECSQTMGHDKMYWYQQDPGMELHLIHYSYGVNSTEKGDLSSESTVSRIRTEHFPLTLESARPSHTSQYLCASRAQKSETQYFGPGTRLLVL.

The chain joins TRBV19 to TRBJ1-2; tentative D call: TRBD1 (6 bases). From germline, CDR1 is LNHDA and CDR2 SQIVND (reference sequence). The length of the CDR3 is 16 residues. V lost 6 bases, J lost 8 bases, and 25 bases lay in between. The CDR3 protein is CASSRAPTGLTLGYTF. The CDR3 DNA follows: TGTGCCAGTAGCAGGGCCCCGACAGGTCTAACCCTAGGCTACACCTTC. Full variable domain (rest looked up from reference TRBV19 and TRBJ1-2): DGGITQSPKYLFRKEGQNVTLSCEQNLNHDAMYWYRQDPGQGLRLIYYSQIVNDFQKGDIAEGYSVSREKKESFPLTVTSAQKNPTAFYLCASSRAPTGLTLGYTFGSGTRLTVV.

The chain joins TRBV6-5 to TRBJ2-6; 8 bases align to TRBD1. V lost 5 bases and J lost 3; bases outside the gene matches: 3. Germline V gene data show CDR1 as MNHEY and CDR2 as SVGAGI. This CDR3 is 15 amino acids long. This CDR3 is CASSLGQGGANVLTF. DNA for the CDR3: TGTGCCAGCAGTCTAGGACAGGGTGGGGCCAACGTCCTGACTTTC.

The chain carries TRBV7-9 and TRBJ1-1; D call uncertain. This CDR3 has 13 amino acids. Germline CDR1 and CDR2: SEHNR and FQNEAQ (reference sequence). V was pared by 0 bases and J by 6 bases, with 8 bases between. The CDR3 coding sequence is TGTGCCAGCAGCTTAGCAGGGAGGGCTGAAGCTTTCTTT. Its protein is CASSLAGRAEAFF.

The chain links TRBV5-1 to TRBJ2-7; 7 bases are shared with TRBD2. The V gene's germline CDR1 is SGHRS and CDR2 YFSETQ. The trim removed 4 bases at V and 2 bases at J, leaving 9 bases unmatched. This CDR3 contains 15 residues. The DNA of the CDR3 is TGCGCCAGCAGCCCGGGGACGGGGAGGGCCTACGAGCAGTACTTC. Its protein is CASSPGTGRAYEQYF.

The V and J genes are TRBV3-1 (or the pseudogene TRBV3-2) and TRBJ1-1; 7 nucleotides line up with TRBD1. CDR1 and CDR2 (germline): LGHDT, YNNKEL (reference sequence). The trim removed 3 bases at V and 5 bases at J, leaving 12 bases unmatched. This CDR3 has 16 residues. CDR3 in DNA: TGTGCCAGCAGCCAGGTCCCAGGGACAGCAGGAACTGAAGCTTTCTTT. Translation gives CASSQVPGTAGTEAFF.

V gene TRBV6-5 combines with J gene TRBJ1-3; 8 bases line up with TRBD1. V gave up 4 bases and J gave up 2 bases; unmatched junction bases: 1. The CDR3 loop spans 14 amino acids. CDR1 is MNHEY and CDR2 is SVGAGI in the germline V gene. CDR3 bases: TGTGCCAGCAGTTTGGACAGGGCTGGAAACACCATATATTTT. Its protein product is CASSLDRAGNTIYF.

V gene TRBV11-2 combines with J gene TRBJ2-1; 10 bases agree with TRBD2. This CDR3 has 14 residues. The junction had 3 bases not matched to a gene; V was cut back by 4 bases and J by 6 bases. The germline V gene encodes CDR1 SGHAT and CDR2 FQNNGV. CDR3 in DNA: TGTGCCAGCAGCTCGCTAGCGGGGGCCAATGAGCAGTTCTTC. Translation: CASSSLAGANEQFF.